A selection of T cell receptor beta chains follows, all from one sample in a study of shared T cell receptors in the human thymus. The protocol was immunoSEQ multiplex PCR, while the TCRdb copy is restricted to in-frame clones and leaves out a portion. The table includes over 650,000 clones, around 87% detected once. The sample was also linked to a second study, of human thymus T cells.

What was sequenced was thymocytes. The receptors derive from a boy under three years old with a congenital heart defect. The CDR3 runs from the conserved cysteine through the conserved F or W. Each record gives: clone size, V gene, D gene, J gene, CDR3 protein, CDR3 DNA. D genes are given only for firm matches. Expanded clones get a size class; other rows say once, few or many, or leave the size out.

>NA|TRBV11-3|NA|TRBJ2-3
CASSLDLGHTDTQYF
TGTGCCAGCAGCTTAGATCTGGGCCACACAGATACGCAGTATTTT
>NA|TRBV6-5|NA|TRBJ2-3
CASSSEGSADTQYF
TGTGCCAGCAGTTCGGAGGGGAGCGCAGATACGCAGTATTTT
>NA|TRBV4-1|NA|TRBJ1-1
CASSLRWLLNTEAFF
TGCGCCAGCAGCCTTCGGTGGTTATTGAACACTGAAGCTTTCTTT
>NA|TRBV28|TRBD2|TRBJ2-3
CASKGRELTDTQYF
TGTGCCAGCAAAGGGCGGGAGTTGACAGATACGCAGTATTTT
>NA|TRBV6-1|NA|TRBJ1-4
CTSTGSEKLFF
TGTACCAGCACAGGGTCGGAAAAACTGTTTTTT
>few|TRBV5-1|TRBD2|TRBJ2-1
CASSLDPLADFSYNEQFF
TGCGCCAGCAGCTTGGACCCTCTAGCGGACTTCTCCTACAATGAGCAGTTCTTC
>NA|TRBV27|TRBD1|TRBJ1-1
CASSWKGQGVAEAFF
TGTGCCAGCAGTTGGAAGGGACAGGGGGTAGCTGAAGCTTTCTTT
>NA|TRBV30|NA|TRBJ2-5
CAWSTLLGQGLQETQYF
TGTGCCTGGAGTACCTTGTTGGGGCAGGGGTTACAAGAGACCCAGTACTTC
>NA|TRBV5-6|TRBD1|TRBJ1-5
CASSLTGGADQPQHF
TGTGCCAGCAGCCTTACAGGGGGCGCGGATCAGCCCCAGCATTTT
>NA|TRBV5-6|NA|TRBJ1-6
CASSLPLMAGEKPLHF
TGTGCCAGCAGCTTGCCCCTCATGGCAGGTGAGAAGCCCCTCCACTTT